This TCR beta chain was identified during a study of CXCR3-negative and CXCR3-positive naive CD8 T cells (dated 2019 in TCRdb). Broadly, across the study: In total, 130 million to 150 million TRB reads were obtained, or roughly 1.5 +/- 0.3 million reads per library. TRBV-TRBJ cluster analysis included naive subsets from 5 donors and memory cells from 3 donors. Data from about 10 donors, pooled across two independent experiments, went into the diversity and physicochemical repertoire analyses.

For each CD8+ T cell subset, flow sorting was done in triplicate, and about 300,000 cells per subset went directly into RLT lysis buffer. To exclude memory contaminants, naive CD8+ T cells were stringently defined as CD45RO-CCR7+CD27+CD95-. Standard density gradient centrifugation was used to isolate peripheral blood mononuclear cells from buffy coats. Naive CXCR3-negative and CXCR3-positive CD8+ T cells were flow-sorted using a FACSAria III. Total RNA was extracted from sorted cells with an RNeasy Mini Kit. CDR1 and CDR2, per the germline V gene, are MGHRA and YSYEKL. Its CDR3 holds 14 amino acids, cysteine through phenylalanine. No DNA is recorded. Turning to this clonotype: Its antigen has not been determined.

Summary of the overall study and its limitations: Because surface CD5, which has been linked to self-reactivity in mice, was comparable between naive subsets, TCR interaction strength was also inferred from TRB CDR3 physicochemical properties. Repertoire diversity was comparably high in both naive subsets but much lower in memory CD8+ T cells. Because CXCR3 expression was partially decreased after cryopreservation, freshly isolated PBMCs were used for most assays. Naive CXCR3-negative and CXCR3-positive cells from the same donor showed similar TRBV-TRBJ usage, whereas memory cells showed distinct patterns. TRB CDR3s from CXCR3-positive naive cells showed higher hydrophobicity (lower Kidera factor 4), lower energy, and higher strength and volume indices than CXCR3-negative naive cells.

Sequencing instrument: NextSeq 550. The Human TCR Profiling Kit (MiLaboratory) was used to make UMI-labeled 5' RACE TRB cDNA libraries. The full amount of extracted RNA was used for cDNA synthesis, and the full amount of resulting cDNA was used for PCR amplification. Libraries were prepared in parallel with an identical number of PCR cycles. Regarding the original processing steps: With a requirement of at least two reads per UMI, MIGEC and MiXCR extracted about 50,000 +/- 10,000 unique UMI-labeled TRB cDNA molecules per library. Each library averaged around 40,000 +/- 10,000 functional in-frame TRB CDR3 nucleotide clonotypes without stop codons. After each sample was downsampled to 5000 UMI-labeled TRB molecules, VDJtools was used to calculate diversity metrics such as normalized Shannon-Wiener and Chao1. Clonotype-size-weighted physicochemical properties of the central five CDR3 residues (interaction energy, strength, volume and Kidera factor 4) were computed in VDJtools. TCRdb reprocessed the reads and lists each CDR3 protein sequence as a single entry, with no DNA. The V and J calls and clone size are TCRdb's, not the authors'. The sample's table covers 100,000 to 150,000 distinct CDR3 sequences. The ten largest make up approximately 0.51% of the sample.

Sequencing was performed on naive CXCR3- CD8+ T cells from blood. According to the study, the label for this sample's cell subset or site signals: CD45RO-CCR7+CD27+CD95- naive CD8+ T cells lacking CXCR3 (TNR3-). The V and J genes are TRBV4-1 and TRBJ2-7; TCRdb's D call, TRBD2, is unchecked because there is no DNA. The origin of this receptor is a human donor in good health. Some clones in this sample may be carry-over from other donors' samples. The CDR3 here reads CASSQGLATYEQYF.